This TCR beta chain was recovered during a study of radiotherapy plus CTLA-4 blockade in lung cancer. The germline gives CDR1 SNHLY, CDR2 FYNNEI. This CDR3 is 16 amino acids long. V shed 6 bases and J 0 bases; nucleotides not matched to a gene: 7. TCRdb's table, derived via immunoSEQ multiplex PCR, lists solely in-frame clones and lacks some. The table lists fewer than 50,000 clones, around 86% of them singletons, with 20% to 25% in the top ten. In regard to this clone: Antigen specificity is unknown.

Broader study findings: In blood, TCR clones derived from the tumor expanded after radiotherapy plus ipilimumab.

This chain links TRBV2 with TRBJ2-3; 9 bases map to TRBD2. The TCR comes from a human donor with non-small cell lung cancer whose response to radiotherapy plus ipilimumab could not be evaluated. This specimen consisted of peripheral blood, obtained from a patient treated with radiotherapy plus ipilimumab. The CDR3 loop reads CASRQASGASTDTQYF. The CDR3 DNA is TGTGCCAGCAGGCAGGCTAGCGGGGCTAGCACAGATACGCAGTATTTT.